Below, 30 T cell receptor beta chains from the same sample are listed, as sequenced in a study of identical twins. TCRdb reprocessed the 5' RACE reads with MiXCR, giving one entry per CDR3 protein. The profile shows hundreds of thousands of distinct CDR3 sequences, approximately 22% of them singletons. The same sample was also studied in work on T cells expressing NK-cell markers.

Sequences were obtained from PBMCs. These TCRs come from a young woman in good health.

This clonotype was counted only a few times. The DNA for the CDR3 is TGTGCCAGCAGCTTGCGACCGGCTAGCGGGGGGCGCTCCTACAATGAGCAGTTCTTC. It specifies CASSLRPASGGRSYNEQFF. The rearrangement joins TRBV5-6 to TRBJ2-1, with TRBD2 matching over 11 bases. The CDR3 runs to 19 residues. The V gene end was trimmed by 1 base and the J gene end by 0 bases; junction bases not matched to a gene: 9. The germline V gene encodes CDR1 SGHDT and CDR2 YYEEEE.

The chain couples TRBV7-9 to TRBJ2-5, with 12 bases matching TRBD2. The CDR3 runs to 15 residues. From germline, CDR1 is SEHNR and CDR2 FQNEAQ (reference sequence). J lost 5 bases, V lost 5 bases, and 6 bases had no gene match. CDR3 amino acids: CASSLVTSGSETQYF. The DNA of the CDR3 is TGTGCCAGCAGCCTAGTGACTAGCGGGAGTGAGACCCAGTACTTC.

Many counts were recorded for this clonotype. The CDR3 sequence: CASSFPGYGYTF. CDR3 sequence (DNA): TGTGCCAGCAGCTTCCCCGGCTATGGCTACACCTTC. The chain joins TRBV7-2 to TRBJ1-2, with D unresolved. Trimming pared 3 bases from V and 4 bases from J, leaving 6 bases between. The CDR3 contains 12 residues. The germline V gene has CDR1 SGHTA and CDR2 FQGNSA.

This clonotype was picked up many times. The chain employs TRBV3-1 and TRBJ2-1, with 7 positions matching TRBD2. The germline V gene encodes CDR1 LGHDT and CDR2 YNNKEL (reference sequence). Losses at the gene ends were 2 bases for V and 8 bases for J; bases not matched to a gene: 3. The CDR3 runs to 13 residues. CDR3 bases: TGTGCCAGCAGCCAATCTCTAGCGGATGAGCAGTTCTTC. This sequence encodes CASSQSLADEQFF.

A few counts support this clonotype. V gene TRBV20-1 combines with J gene TRBJ2-7; 9 bases are shared with TRBD2. This CDR3 has 14 residues. Losses at the gene ends were 2 bases for V and 2 bases for J; bases not matched to a gene: 4. In germline, CDR1 is DFQATT, CDR2 SNEGSKA (reference sequence). CDR3 coding DNA: TGCAGTGCTAGATCTCTAGCGGGGCCCTACGAGCAGTACTTC. It codes for CSARSLAGPYEQYF.

There are a few counts of this clonotype. The genes are TRBV3-1 and TRBJ2-7; D is perhaps TRBD1 or TRBD2 (5 bases each). Germline values: CDR1 LGHDT, CDR2 YNNKEL (reference sequence). This CDR3 contains 13 residues. Trimming removed 3 bases from V and 2 bases from J, with 8 bases in between. CDR3 in DNA: TGTGCCAGCAGCCACCGGGGCCCCTACGAGCAGTACTTC. Translated: CASSHRGPYEQYF.

Only a few counts were recorded for this clonotype. The genes are TRBV5-1 and TRBJ2-3; 7 bases fit TRBD1. The V gene end was trimmed by 0 bases and the J gene end by 4 bases; junction bases not matched to a gene: 5. Germline values: CDR1 SGHRS, CDR2 YFSETQ. This CDR3 is built from 15 residues. The CDR3 region has the DNA TGCGCCAGCAGCTTGGCCGACAGGGCGGCAGATACGCAGTATTTT. It is translated as CASSLADRAADTQYF. The entire variable domain, with the rest obtained from reference TRBV5-1 and TRBJ2-3, is as follows: KAGVTQTPRYLIKTRGQQVTLSCSPISGHRSVSWYQQTPGQGLQFLFEYFSETQRNKGNFPGRFSGRQFSNSRSEMNVSTLELGDSALYLCASSLADRAADTQYFGPGTRLTVL.

This chain links TRBV6-1 with TRBJ2-1, with 7 bases matching TRBD1. This CDR3 comprises 13 residues. The germline V gene has CDR1 MNHNS and CDR2 SASEGT. The ends lost 6 bases at V and 9 bases at J; junction bases unmatched: 8. The CDR3 DNA follows: TGTGCCAGCAGCCCGACAGGGAACGGTGAGCAGTTCTTC. Its protein is CASSPTGNGEQFF.

This clonotype was recorded a few times. The chain uses TRBV15 and TRBJ2-3, with 8 bases fitting TRBD2. V shed 1 base, J shed 0 bases, and the junction held 3 bases outside the gene matches. The CDR3 has 16 amino acids. Germline-derived CDR1 and CDR2 are LNHNV and YYDKDF (reference sequence). Here the CDR3 DNA reads TGTGCCACCAGCAGAGGTCCTAGCGGGAGCACAGATACGCAGTATTTT. Protein sequence: CATSRGPSGSTDTQYF.

This clonotype was counted ten times or more. The chain combines TRBV5-6 with TRBJ2-2, with D perhaps TRBD2 (6 bases). This CDR3 spans 15 amino acids. V was trimmed by 2 bases and J by 1 base, leaving 9 bases between them. The germline gives CDR1 SGHDT, CDR2 YYEEEE. CDR3 coding DNA: TGTGCCAGCAGCTTTGTGCGGGGGAACACCGGGGAGCTGTTTTTT. Amino acid sequence: CASSFVRGNTGELFF.

This rearrangement joins TRBV10-1 to TRBJ2-3; D is unresolved. The CDR3 is 14 amino acids. Trimming took off 3 bases at V and 0 bases at J, with 7 bases between the two ends. CDR1 is WNHNN and CDR2 is SYGVQD in the germline V gene (reference sequence). The CDR3 sequence: CASSDSSSTDTQYF. The CDR3 DNA reads TGCGCCAGCAGTGACTCGAGCAGCACAGATACGCAGTATTTT.

The chain combines TRBV5-1 with TRBJ2-1, with 8 bases identical to TRBD2. Germline CDR1 SGHRS, CDR2 YFSETQ. V gave up 4 bases and J gave up 4 bases; unmatched junction bases: 13. The CDR3 has 17 residues. The CDR3 sequence: CASSPTAGAGAYNEQFF. The CDR3 nucleotides are TGCGCCAGCAGCCCCACGGCGGGAGCGGGGGCTTACAATGAGCAGTTCTTC.

This clonotype appeared a few times. V usage is TRBV5-1 and J usage is TRBJ2-1; D remains unclear. Germline V gene lookup returns CDR1 SGHRS and CDR2 YFSETQ. There are 14 residues in the CDR3. The germline V and J ends were trimmed by 4 bases and 6 bases, with 14 bases remaining between them. CDR3 loop: CASSQRLNANEQFF. The CDR3, as DNA: TGCGCCAGCAGCCAAAGACTGAACGCCAATGAGCAGTTCTTC.

This chain joins TRBV20-1 and TRBJ1-2; D remains unclear. Germline V CDR1 and CDR2: DFQATT, SNEGSKA (reference sequence). The germline V and J ends were trimmed by 5 bases and 3 bases, with 10 bases remaining between them. This CDR3 comprises 12 residues. The CDR3 region has the DNA TGCAGTGCTTCGGACGGTGACTATGGCTACACCTTC. Its translation is CSASDGDYGYTF.

The chain joins TRBV20-1 to TRBJ1-1; no definite D call. This CDR3 has 14 residues. V gave up 6 bases and J gave up 3 bases, with 17 bases separating them. CDR1 and CDR2 (germline): DFQATT, SNEGSKA (reference sequence). The chain's CDR3 is CSARPGGFDTEAFF. CDR3 sequence (DNA): TGCAGTGCACGGCCGGGAGGGTTCGACACTGAAGCTTTCTTT.

This clonotype was seen more than once but under ten times. The rearrangement joins TRBV20-1 to TRBJ2-7, with 8 positions matching TRBD1. CDR1 is DFQATT, CDR2 SNEGSKA, per germline (reference sequence). V trimming: 6 bases; J trimming: 2 bases; junction bases outside the gene matches: 3. CDR3 length: 12 amino acids. The CDR3 is CSARTGPYEQYF. The CDR3 region has the DNA TGCAGTGCGAGGACAGGGCCCTACGAGCAGTACTTC.

This clonotype occurred many times. The CDR3 region has the DNA TGTGCCAGCAGTTTGACGGGGGCGAACAATGAGCAGTTCTTC. Protein product: CASSLTGANNEQFF. J is TRBJ2-1 and V is TRBV12-3 or TRBV12-4; D may be TRBD1 or TRBD2 (6 bases each). The CDR3 covers 14 residues. V lost 3 bases and J lost 5, with 11 bases in between.

This sequence joins TRBV20-1 and TRBJ2-2, with TRBD2 as a possible D gene (5 bases). CDR1 and CDR2 (germline): DFQATT, SNEGSKA (reference sequence). The CDR3 has 12 residues. The germline V and J ends were trimmed by 6 bases and 6 bases, with 11 bases remaining between them. The chain's CDR3 is CSAQRGPGELFF. For the CDR3, the DNA is TGCAGTGCCCAGCGAGGGCCCGGGGAGCTGTTTTTT.

This chain uses TRBV24-1 with TRBJ2-2; D possibly matches TRBD1 or TRBD2 (5 bases each). This CDR3 comprises 20 residues. CDR1 is KGHDR, CDR2 SFDVKD, per germline. Trimming took off 1 base at V and 2 bases at J, with 22 bases between the two ends. The DNA of the CDR3 is TGTGCCACCAGTGATTTCCCATCCGGGACCCACAACGCAAACACCGGGGAGCTGTTTTTT. Translating it yields CATSDFPSGTHNANTGELFF.

The sample holds many counts of this clonotype. V is TRBV12-3 or TRBV12-4 and J is TRBJ1-2, with D unclear. The CDR3 runs 12 residues. V dropped 10 bases and J dropped 4 bases, with 13 bases sitting between them. CDR3 DNA sequence: TGTGCCATCCCGGCCAGCAGCTATGGCTACACCTTC. It translates to CAIPASSYGYTF.

This clonotype turned up a few times. The V call is TRBV7-3, the J call TRBJ2-6; a possible D gene is TRBD2 (7 bases). From germline, CDR1 is SGHTA and CDR2 FQGTGA. Trimming cost V 1 base and J 1 base, with 11 bases left between them. The CDR3 totals 17 residues. Here the CDR3 DNA reads TGTGCCAGCAGCTTAAGCGGGGGCTCATCTGGGGCCAACGTCCTGACTTTC. Encoded protein: CASSLSGGSSGANVLTF.

The chain employs TRBV5-1 and TRBJ2-3; TRBD2 might be the D (6 bases). Germline-derived CDR1 and CDR2 are SGHRS and YFSETQ. V lost 4 bases to trimming and J lost 2 bases, with 11 bases between them. The CDR3 consists of 14 residues. CDR3 region: CASSREPATDTQYF. CDR3 bases: TGCGCCAGCAGCCGGGAGCCTGCCACAGATACGCAGTATTTT.

The rearrangement joins TRBV6-5 to TRBJ2-7, with 7 nucleotides matching TRBD1. With 2 bases clipped from V and 5 bases from J, the junction kept 3 bases outside the gene matches. This CDR3 has 13 amino acids. CDR1 MNHEY and CDR2 SVGAGI come from the germline V gene. This CDR3 reads CASSYHDRDEQYF. CDR3 nucleotides: TGTGCCAGCAGTTACCACGACAGGGACGAGCAGTACTTC.

J is TRBJ2-7 and V is TRBV12-3 or TRBV12-4, with 7 bases lining up with TRBD2. The CDR3 is made up of 14 amino acids. With V trimmed by 10 bases and J by 2 bases, 11 bases remained unmatched. The CDR3 spells CATSGGLAAYEQYF. DNA for the CDR3: TGTGCCACCTCGGGCGGGCTAGCGGCCTACGAGCAGTACTTC.

This chain uses TRBV4-1 with TRBJ2-3; the D is unclear. V shed 2 bases and J shed 4 bases, with 7 bases lying between them. Germline V gene data show CDR1 as MGHRA and CDR2 as YSYEKL. This CDR3 contains 13 residues. The CDR3 coding sequence is TGCGCCAGCAGCCAAATAAGCGCAGATACGCAGTATTTT. As protein: CASSQISADTQYF.

This clonotype has a handful of counts. This sequence joins TRBV2 and TRBJ2-7; TRBD1 aligns across 7 bases. This CDR3 has 14 amino acids. J was trimmed by 3 bases and V by 3 bases; bases with no gene match: 5. From germline, CDR1 is SNHLY and CDR2 FYNNEI. The CDR3 DNA follows: TGTGCCAGCAGTGATCAGGGGGTAGGCTACGAGCAGTACTTC. This codes for CASSDQGVGYEQYF.

This clonotype was observed a few times. The rearrangement links TRBV29-1 to TRBJ2-3; D unclear. V was shortened by 7 bases and J by 0 bases, with 8 bases between the two germline ends. The CDR3 length is 12 residues. Per germline, CDR1 SQVTM and CDR2 ANQGSEA. This CDR3 is CSERTSTDTQYF. CDR3 nucleotide sequence: TGCAGCGAACGTACTAGCACAGATACGCAGTATTTT.

CDR3: CASRIGGTTYEQYF. CDR3 coding DNA: TGTGCCAGCCGAATTGGGGGGACTACCTACGAGCAGTACTTC. This sequence joins TRBV5-6 and TRBJ2-7, with 7 bases that match TRBD2. V gave up 7 bases and J gave up 2 bases; unmatched junction bases: 9. Germline V lookup: CDR1 SGHDT, CDR2 YYEEEE. The CDR3 sequence is 14 residues long.

The sample holds a few counts of this clonotype. V usage is TRBV12-3 or TRBV12-4 and J usage is TRBJ2-7; perhaps TRBD2 as D (5 bases). Trimming pared 3 bases from V and 3 bases from J, leaving 12 bases between. The CDR3 has 14 residues. Here the CDR3 reads CASSFGGGIYEQYF. The CDR3 DNA reads as TGTGCCAGCAGTTTCGGAGGCGGAATCTACGAGCAGTACTTC.

V is TRBV5-6 and J is TRBJ1-6; D remains ambiguous. Germline CDR1 SGHDT, CDR2 YYEEEE. CDR3 length equals 15 residues. Trimming took off 1 base at V and 6 bases at J, with 11 bases between the two ends. For the CDR3, the DNA is TGTGCCAGCAGCTTGCGGCAGCCCGGTAATTCACCCCTCCACTTT. This codes for CASSLRQPGNSPLHF.